This T cell receptor beta chain was observed in a study of T cell responses to AZD1222 COVID-19 vaccine. Germline V CDR1 and CDR2: SGHNT, YYREEE (reference sequence). Trimming removed 0 bases from V and 5 bases from J, with 8 bases in between. The CDR3 runs 13 residues. As for this clone: Its antigen remains unknown.

This table comes from immunoSEQ multiplex PCR, and its TCRdb copy is limited to in-frame clones, with some not included. The sample contains roughly 150,000 clones, roughly 87% of which appear only once. Analyses pooled second doses at about 4 or about 12 weeks. General study points: Donor demographics were predominantly white British with a female majority; clonal diversity may be underestimated. Spike as a whole was targeted by vaccine-associated CD4 TCRs, dominant at 160-218 and 743-854.

The V gene is TRBV5-4, the J gene TRBJ1-2, with unresolved D. The receptor's source is an adult who received the AZD1222 COVID-19 vaccine. Material: peripheral blood, obtained 28 days after the second AZD1222 dose. The CDR3 bases are TGTGCCAGCAGCTTGGGGGGAAAGTATGGCTACACCTTC. The encoded protein is CASSLGGKYGYTF.